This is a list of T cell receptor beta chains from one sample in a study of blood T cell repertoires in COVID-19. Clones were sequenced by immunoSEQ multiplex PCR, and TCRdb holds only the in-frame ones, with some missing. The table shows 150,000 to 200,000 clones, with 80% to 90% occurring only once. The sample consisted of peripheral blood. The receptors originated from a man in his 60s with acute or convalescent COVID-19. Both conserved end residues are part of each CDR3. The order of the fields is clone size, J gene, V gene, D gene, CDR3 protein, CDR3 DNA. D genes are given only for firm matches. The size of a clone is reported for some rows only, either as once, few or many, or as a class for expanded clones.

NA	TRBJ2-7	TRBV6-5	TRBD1	CASSYTGTGLHEQYF	TGTGCCAGCAGTTACACCGGGACAGGTCTCCACGAGCAGTACTTC
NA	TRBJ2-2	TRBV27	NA	CASSLSRYRGTGELFF	TGTGCCAGCAGTTTGAGTCGGTACCGAGGCACCGGGGAGCTGTTTTTT
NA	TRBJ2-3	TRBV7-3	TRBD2	CASSSQGLADTQYF	TGTGCCAGCAGCTCACAGGGACTAGCAGATACGCAGTATTTT
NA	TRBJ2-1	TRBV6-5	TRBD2	CASSFSGNEQFF	TGTGCCAGCAGTTTTAGCGGGAATGAGCAGTTCTTC
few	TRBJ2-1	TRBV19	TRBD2	CASSRTSGTYNEQFF	TGTGCCAGTAGTCGGACTAGCGGGACCTACAATGAGCAGTTCTTC
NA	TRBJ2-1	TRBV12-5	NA	CASGTGWNEQFF	TGTGCTAGTGGGACAGGATGGAATGAGCAGTTCTTC
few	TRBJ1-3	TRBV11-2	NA	CASSLRGYSGNTIYF	TGTGCCAGCAGCTTACGAGGGTACTCTGGAAACACCATATATTTT
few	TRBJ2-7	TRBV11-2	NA	CASSLVSYSYEQYF	TGTGCCAGCAGCTTAGTTAGCTACTCCTACGAGCAGTACTTC
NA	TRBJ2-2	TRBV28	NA	CASSYPRGAGNTGELFF	TGTGCCAGCAGTTACCCCAGGGGGGCCGGGAACACCGGGGAGCTGTTTTTT
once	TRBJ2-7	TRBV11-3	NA	CASSASSYEQYF	TGTGCCAGCAGCGCTAGCAGCTACGAGCAGTACTTC
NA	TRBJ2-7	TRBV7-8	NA	CASSLGGQILAAIFYEQYF	TGTGCCAGCAGCTTAGGTGGACAGATCCTAGCGGCCATTTTTTACGAGCAGTACTTC
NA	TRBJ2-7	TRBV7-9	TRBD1	CASSRTGDPTHEQYF	TGTGCCAGCAGCCGGACAGGGGACCCTACTCACGAGCAGTACTTC
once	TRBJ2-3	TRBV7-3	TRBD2	CASSPPEAGGADTQYF	TGTGCCAGCAGCCCCCCAGAGGCGGGAGGGGCCGATACGCAGTATTTT
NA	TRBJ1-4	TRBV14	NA	CASRLTGSNEKLFF	TGTGCCAGCAGGCTCACAGGGTCTAATGAAAAACTGTTTTTT
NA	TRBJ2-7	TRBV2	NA	CASRSTGFEQYF	TGTGCCAGCAGGAGCACCGGGTTCGAGCAGTACTTC
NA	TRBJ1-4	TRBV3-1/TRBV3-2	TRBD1	CASSRTRDRNEKLFF	TGTGCCAGCAGCCGAACCCGGGACAGAAATGAAAAACTGTTTTTT
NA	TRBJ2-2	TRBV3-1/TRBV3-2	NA	CASSPAPSEGTGELFF	TGTGCCAGCAGCCCTGCCCCGTCGGAGGGCACCGGGGAGCTGTTTTTT
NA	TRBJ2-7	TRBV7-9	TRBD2	CASSLVGPLAGGGEQYF	TGTGCCAGCAGCTTAGTGGGGCCTCTAGCGGGAGGCGGCGAGCAGTACTTC
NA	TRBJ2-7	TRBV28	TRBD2	CASNLASGLAPNEGDEQYF	TGTGCCAGCAACCTCGCCTCGGGACTAGCGCCAAACGAAGGGGACGAGCAGTACTTC
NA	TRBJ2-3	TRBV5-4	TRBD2	CASSLALLAASTDTQYF	TGTGCCAGCAGCTTGGCTCTGCTAGCGGCTAGCACAGATACGCAGTATTTT
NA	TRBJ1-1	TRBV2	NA	CASSDEGETEAFF	TGTGCCAGCAGTGACGAGGGTGAGACTGAAGCTTTCTTT
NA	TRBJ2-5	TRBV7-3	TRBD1	CASSPRTGPIETQYF	TGTGCCAGCAGCCCCAGGACAGGGCCGATAGAGACCCAGTACTTC
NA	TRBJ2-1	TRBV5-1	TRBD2	CASSLAVGLAGVDNEQFF	TGCGCCAGCAGCTTGGCCGTCGGACTAGCGGGAGTCGACAATGAGCAGTTCTTC
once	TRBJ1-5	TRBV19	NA	CASSIQGVSNQPQHF	TGTGCCAGTAGTATACAGGGTGTGAGCAATCAGCCCCAGCATTTT
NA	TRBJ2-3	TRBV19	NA	CASSRNGRADTQYF	TGTGCCTCTTCCCGTAATGGCCGTGCAGATACGCAGTATTTT
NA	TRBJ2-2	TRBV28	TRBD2	CASSALSSGANTGELFF	TGTGCCAGCAGTGCCCTATCTAGCGGGGCGAACACCGGGGAGCTGTTTTTT
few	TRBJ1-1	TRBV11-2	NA	CASSLVIQRNTEAFF	TGTGCCAGCAGCTTAGTGATACAGAGAAACACTGAAGCTTTCTTT
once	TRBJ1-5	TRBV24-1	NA	CATSGTGYQPQHF	TGTGCCACCAGTGGTACAGGTTATCAGCCCCAGCATTTT
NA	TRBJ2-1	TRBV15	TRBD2	CATSRLLAGGIYNEQFF	TGTGCCACCAGCAGGCTACTAGCGGGAGGAATCTACAATGAGCAGTTCTTC
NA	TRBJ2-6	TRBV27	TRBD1	CASSLTRNRGPNSGANVLTF	TGTGCCAGCAGTTTGACCCGGAACAGGGGCCCTAACTCTGGGGCCAACGTCCTGACTTTC
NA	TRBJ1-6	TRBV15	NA	CATSRDYPTGNSPLHF	TGTGCCACCAGCAGAGATTACCCTACTGGTAATTCACCCCTCCACTTT
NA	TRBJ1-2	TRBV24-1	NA	CATPVSLQRSNYGYTF	TGTGCCACCCCCGTGAGTCTCCAGAGGTCTAACTATGGCTACACCTTC
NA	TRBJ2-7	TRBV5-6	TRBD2	CASSSREAGCEQYF	TGTGCCAGCAGCTCGCGGGAGGCGGGATGCGAGCAGTACTTC
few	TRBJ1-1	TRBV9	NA	CASSVVEVDTEAFF	TGTGCCAGCAGCGTAGTAGAGGTGGACACTGAAGCTTTCTTT
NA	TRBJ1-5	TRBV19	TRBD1	CASTPMDRGRGQPQHF	TGTGCCAGTACCCCAATGGACAGGGGTAGGGGCCAGCCCCAGCATTTT
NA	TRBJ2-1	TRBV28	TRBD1	CASSWDRENEQFF	TGTGCCAGCAGTTGGGACAGGGAAAATGAGCAGTTCTTC
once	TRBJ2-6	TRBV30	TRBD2	CAWSVHASGRAGANVLTF	TGTGCCTGGAGTGTACATGCTAGCGGGAGGGCGGGGGCCAACGTCCTGACTTTC
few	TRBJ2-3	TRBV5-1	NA	CASSASGGTDTQYF	TGCGCCAGCAGCGCCTCAGGGGGCACAGATACGCAGTATTTT
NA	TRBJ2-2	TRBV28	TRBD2	CASSPPSGRASTGELFF	TGTGCCAGCAGCCCTCCTAGCGGGAGGGCCTCCACCGGGGAGCTGTTTTTT
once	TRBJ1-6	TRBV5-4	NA	CASSAGGSNSPLHF	TGTGCCAGCAGCGCGGGAGGGAGTAATTCACCCCTCCACTTT
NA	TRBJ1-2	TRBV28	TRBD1	CASSPPGQDYTF	TGTGCCAGCAGTCCTCCGGGACAGGACTACACCTTC
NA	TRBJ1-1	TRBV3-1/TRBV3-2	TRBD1	CASSRSGTDKEAFF	TGTGCCAGCAGCCGATCCGGGACAGATAAAGAAGCTTTCTTT
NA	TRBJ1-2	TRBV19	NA	CASSIRRRAGYYGYTF	TGTGCCAGTAGTATCCGCCGTCGTGCGGGGTACTATGGCTACACCTTC
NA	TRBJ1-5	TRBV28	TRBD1	CASSTPGTGQRDQPQHF	TGTGCCAGCAGTACCCCCGGGACAGGGCAACGGGATCAGCCCCAGCATTTT
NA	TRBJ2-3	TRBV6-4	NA	CASSEGEGAADTQYF	TGTGCCAGCAGCGAGGGTGAGGGAGCGGCAGATACGCAGTATTTT